The next 2 T cell receptor beta chains were all read from a single sample in a study of low-dose radiotherapy and immunotherapy resistance in tumors. The time point here: before trial treatment. First-strand cDNA relied on TRAV- and TRBV-specific primers spanning alpha and beta chains. Both a constant-region primer and a V-primer adapter served to amplify TCRs across 20 PCR cycles. TCRdb reanalysed the reads using MiXCR and keeps one entry per CDR3 protein. This table holds 100,000 or so distinct CDR3 sequences, under 10% found once. The sample was PBMCs, taken before treatment. The source of these receptors is a male donor with prostate cancer.

Many counts were recorded for this clonotype. The V and J genes are TRBV9 and TRBJ1-6; perhaps TRBD1 as D (6 bases). With 0 bases removed from V and 8 bases from J, the gap between germline ends came to 15 bases. The CDR3 runs 16 residues. Germline CDR1 SGDLS, CDR2 YYNGEE. This chain's CDR3 is CASSVADSPVDSPLHF. The CDR3 DNA follows: TGTGCCAGCAGCGTAGCGGACAGCCCGGTGGATTCACCCCTCCACTTT.

This clonotype came up many times. The V gene is TRBV7-9, the J gene TRBJ2-1; D gene ambiguous. This CDR3 is built from 13 residues. Trimming cost V 5 bases and J 8 bases, with 13 bases left between them. From germline, CDR1 is SEHNR and CDR2 FQNEAQ (reference sequence). The DNA for the CDR3 is TGTGCCAGCAGCCAAGGCCGGTTCGATGAGCAGTTCTTC. It specifies CASSQGRFDEQFF.